Sequencing of this TCR beta chain was carried out in a study of human thymus T cells. Thymic tissue was derived from resections collected during corrective heart surgery. Trimming left V 1 base short and J 0 bases short, with 10 bases between. Per the germline V gene, CDR1 is LGHNA and CDR2 is YNFKEQ. The CDR3 is made up of 16 amino acids. TCRdb's table, derived via immunoSEQ multiplex PCR, lists solely in-frame clones and lacks some. The table lists 65,000 to 90,000 clones, 85% to 95% of them singletons. A few counts support this clone. Antigen specificity is unknown. Study conclusions and caveats: Blood and thymic repertoires both appeared biased in V and J gene usage. As related research reported, thymic repertoires overlapped highly among unrelated individuals.

Sequences were obtained from thymus tissue. The clonotype originates from a girl in the first two years of life with a congenital heart defect but otherwise immunologically healthy. The chain has TRBV4-2 and TRBJ1-5; no reliable D call. The CDR3 bases are TGTGCCAGCAGCCAAGTCTCGGGGTATAGCAATCAGCCCCAGCATTTT. Translation gives CASSQVSGYSNQPQHF.